A selection of T cell receptor beta chains follows, all from one sample in a study of blood T cell repertoires in COVID-19. Assay used: immunoSEQ multiplex PCR; TCRdb lists only in-frame clones, some missing. The sample has more than 200,000 clones, more than 75% seen once. The sequenced material came from peripheral blood. The receptor source for this set is a woman over 75 with COVID-19, enrolled during active disease. Each CDR3 is given with its conserved first and last residue. The D gene is left open where the match is weak. Some rows have no size entry. The others give once, few or many, or a class for an expanded clone.

V,size,D,J,DNA,CDR3
TRBV14,many,TRBD1,TRBJ1-2,TGTGCCAGCAGCCGGGACAGGGGGAACTATGGCTACACCTTC,CASSRDRGNYGYTF
TRBV10-1,-,TRBD1,TRBJ2-7,TGCGCCAGCGACAGGGGGCAGGACGAGCAGTACTTC,CASDRGQDEQYF
TRBV7-6,-,-,TRBJ1-5,TGTGCCAGCAGCTTAGACGACTATCAGCCCCAGCATTTT,CASSLDDYQPQHF
TRBV7-2,-,TRBD1,TRBJ2-2,TGTGCCAGCAGCTTCGGACAGGGTAGGACCGGGGAGCTGTTTTTT,CASSFGQGRTGELFF
TRBV7-9,-,-,TRBJ1-2,TGTGCCAGCAGCTCCGACACCAACTATGGCTACACCTTC,CASSSDTNYGYTF
TRBV7-2,few,TRBD2,TRBJ2-2,TGTGCCAGCAGCCCGGGACTAACGAACACCGGGGAGCTGTTTTTT,CASSPGLTNTGELFF
TRBV30,-,TRBD1,TRBJ2-2,TGTGCCTGGAGGACTACAGGGGGCACCGGGGAGCTGTTTTTT,CAWRTTGGTGELFF
TRBV24-1,-,TRBD1,TRBJ1-6,TGTGCCACCAGTGATTTGGATGAAAACCGGGACAGTCGCTCACCCCTCCACTTT,CATSDLDENRDSRSPLHF
TRBV6-5,-,-,TRBJ1-4,TGTGCCAGCACCCAGGGGTCTGCAACTAATGAAAAACTGTTTTTT,CASTQGSATNEKLFF
TRBV3-1/TRBV3-2,few,-,TRBJ1-2,TGTGCCAGCAGCCATCAAGGGTGGGAGGGCTACACCTTC,CASSHQGWEGYTF
TRBV2,-,-,TRBJ2-2,TGTGCCAGCAGTGAAGTAGGAGTAGGTACCGGGGAGCTGTTTTTT,CASSEVGVGTGELFF
TRBV4-3,-,TRBD2,TRBJ2-2,TGCGCCAGCAGCCCCAGGGGTAGCGGGAGTAGGGACACCGGGGAGCTGTTTTTT,CASSPRGSGSRDTGELFF
TRBV28,once,TRBD2,TRBJ2-3,TGTGCCAGCAGTGATAGCGGGAGGGGGGGCACAGATACGCAGTATTTT,CASSDSGRGGTDTQYF
TRBV18,-,-,TRBJ2-3,TGTGCCAGCTCACCAGGGCTAGCGATAGATACGCAGTATTTT,CASSPGLAIDTQYF
TRBV18,few,-,TRBJ1-2,TGTGCCAGCTCACCCGGGGGGGGCGAAACCTATGGCTACACCTTC,CASSPGGGETYGYTF
TRBV11-1,-,-,TRBJ1-1,TGTGCCAGCAGCCACACCGACATGAACACTGAAGCTTTCTTT,CASSHTDMNTEAFF
TRBV4-3,-,-,TRBJ2-7,TGCGCCAGCAGCCAGACCCAGGGTGCCTCCTACGAGCAGTACTTC,CASSQTQGASYEQYF
TRBV5-1,-,TRBD1,TRBJ2-1,TGCGCCAGCAGCACGGTGGGACAGGAGCAGTTCTTC,CASSTVGQEQFF
TRBV30,-,-,TRBJ1-3,TGTGCCTGGAGTGTACCGAAGAGCTCTGGAAACACCATATATTTT,CAWSVPKSSGNTIYF
TRBV5-1,-,TRBD1,TRBJ1-1,TGCGCCAGCAGCTTGGGAGGGGGCAAGGGCACTGAAGCTTTCTTT,CASSLGGGKGTEAFF
TRBV16,-,-,TRBJ1-2,TGTGCCAGCAGCCAATCGATCGTCAGCTATGGCTACACCTTC,CASSQSIVSYGYTF
TRBV5-1,-,-,TRBJ2-1,TGCGCCAGCAGCTTGGAATCCATTTCCTACAATGAGCAGTTCTTC,CASSLESISYNEQFF
TRBV19,-,TRBD2,TRBJ2-1,TGTGCCAGTAGTTTGTCGACTAGCCATGAGCAGTTCTTC,CASSLSTSHEQFF
TRBV5-1,-,-,TRBJ2-7,TGCGCCAGCAGCACGCGACAGAGTCCCGACGAGCAGTACTTC,CASSTRQSPDEQYF
TRBV2,-,-,TRBJ1-2,TGTGCCGGATATCGTCCTACTCTGGGGCATGGCTACACCTTC,CAGYRPTLGHGYTF
TRBV2,-,-,TRBJ2-6,TGTGCCAGCAGCTCTGATCTTACTAGCTCTGGGGCCAACGTCCTGACTTTC,CASSSDLTSSGANVLTF
TRBV4-2,-,TRBD1,TRBJ1-2,TGTGCCAGCAGCCAAGTGACCCTGGGACAGTCTAACTATGGCTACACCTTC,CASSQVTLGQSNYGYTF
TRBV30,-,-,TRBJ1-2,TGTGCCTGGAGTGGTTCTTGGGGGCCGAGGGGCTACACCTTC,CAWSGSWGPRGYTF
TRBV7-2,-,TRBD2,TRBJ2-3,TGTGCCAGCAGATTTAAGCGGGAGGGAGGTGATACGCAGTATTTT,CASRFKREGGDTQYF
TRBV2,-,TRBD1,TRBJ2-5,TGTGCCAGCAGTGAGACAGGGAGCGCGAAGACCCAGTACTTC,CASSETGSAKTQYF
TRBV4-1,-,TRBD1,TRBJ1-2,TGCGCCAGCAGCCAAGAAACGGGACAGGGTGTCGTTGGCTACACCTTC,CASSQETGQGVVGYTF
TRBV4-2,-,TRBD1,TRBJ1-2,TGTGCCAGCAGCCGCTCGACAGGGAACTATGGCTACACCTTC,CASSRSTGNYGYTF
TRBV2,-,TRBD1,TRBJ1-1,TGTGCCAGCGGTCGACAGGGATCGGGGAACACTGAAGCTTTCTTT,CASGRQGSGNTEAFF
TRBV9,-,TRBD1,TRBJ2-2,TGTGCCAGCAGCCCCCGGGACAGGATCAACACCGGGGAGCTGTTTTTT,CASSPRDRINTGELFF
TRBV27,-,TRBD2,TRBJ2-2,TGTGCCAGCATCATAGGGCTAGCGGGAGGAGAAACCGGGGAGCTGTTTTTT,CASIIGLAGGETGELFF
TRBV28,-,TRBD1,TRBJ1-1,TGTGCCAGCAGTTCCGTGACAGGGAGTGACACTGAAGCTTTCTTT,CASSSVTGSDTEAFF
TRBV18,once,TRBD2,TRBJ2-5,TGTGCCAGCTCACACCTAGCGGGAGGAGGAGAGACCCAGTACTTC,CASSHLAGGGETQYF
TRBV19,-,TRBD1,TRBJ2-5,TGTGCCAGTAAAACCAGGGGGACAGGAACGGACCAAGAGACCCAGTACTTC,CASKTRGTGTDQETQYF
TRBV19,-,TRBD1,TRBJ1-1,TGTGCCAGTAGGTTTAAAGGGACAGGCCCTACCATAGGGTACACTGAAGCTTTCTTT,CASRFKGTGPTIGYTEAFF
TRBV25-1,once,TRBD1,TRBJ1-2,TGTGCCAGCAGTGAATACAGACAGGGCCTGAGGGAAGGCTACACCTTC,CASSEYRQGLREGYTF
TRBV30,-,TRBD1,TRBJ1-1,TGTGCCTGTACAGGGGACGCTGAAGCTTTCTTT,CACTGDAEAFF
TRBV3-1/TRBV3-2,-,TRBD2,TRBJ2-7,TGTGCCAGCAGCCAAGAGGCGGGAGGAACCTACGAGCAGTACTTC,CASSQEAGGTYEQYF
TRBV15,-,-,TRBJ1-2,TGTGCCACCAGCAGAGATACCGGTCATAACTATGGCTACACCTTC,CATSRDTGHNYGYTF
TRBV4-2,-,TRBD1,TRBJ2-5,TGTGCCAGCAGCTCCGGGACAGGGAAAGAGACCCAGTACTTC,CASSSGTGKETQYF
TRBV5-4,-,TRBD1,TRBJ2-2,TGTGCCAGCAGCTCCCGAAAACAGGGGGCTCTTAGCGCCGGGGAGCTGTTTTTT,CASSSRKQGALSAGELFF
TRBV4-1,-,TRBD1,TRBJ1-1,TGCGCCAGCAGCCAAGTGGACAGGCTCATGAACACTGAAGCTTTCTTT,CASSQVDRLMNTEAFF
TRBV27,-,TRBD2,TRBJ2-5,TGTGCCAGCAGTCCAAACCGACTAGCGGGGGACCAAGAGACCCAGTACTTC,CASSPNRLAGDQETQYF
TRBV7-2,-,-,TRBJ1-2,TGTGCCAGCAGCTTCCGCGACAGCAGAGGTTTCGCCTTC,CASSFRDSRGFAF
TRBV7-2,-,-,TRBJ1-5,TGTGCCAGCAGCAACCCTGGGGGGGGTCAGCCCCAGCATTTT,CASSNPGGGQPQHF
TRBV5-1,-,TRBD1,TRBJ2-5,TGCGCCAGCAGCGGTCAGGGGGCGGTGGGCGAGACCCAGTACTTC,CASSGQGAVGETQYF
TRBV6-5,-,-,TRBJ1-3,TGTGCCAGCAGGGCAGGGGACTCTGGAAACACCATATATTTT,CASRAGDSGNTIYF
TRBV2,-,-,TRBJ2-3,TGTGCCAGCAGCCCTAGTTATACGCAGTATTTT,CASSPSYTQYF
TRBV6-2/TRBV6-3,few,-,TRBJ2-7,TGTGCCAGCAGCCCTATTGGGGACTCCATCTGGGGGTACGAGCAGTACTTC,CASSPIGDSIWGYEQYF